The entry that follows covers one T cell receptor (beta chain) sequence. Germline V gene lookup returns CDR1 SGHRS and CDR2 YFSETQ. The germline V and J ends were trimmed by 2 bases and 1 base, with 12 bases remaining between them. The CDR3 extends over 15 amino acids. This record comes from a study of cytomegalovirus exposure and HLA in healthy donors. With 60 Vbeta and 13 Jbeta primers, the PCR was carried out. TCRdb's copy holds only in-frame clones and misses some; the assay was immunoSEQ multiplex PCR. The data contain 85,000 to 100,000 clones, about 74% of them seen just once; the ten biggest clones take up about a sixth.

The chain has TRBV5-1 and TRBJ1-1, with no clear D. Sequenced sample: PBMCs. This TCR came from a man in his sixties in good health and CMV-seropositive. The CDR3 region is CASSLIRGPNTEAFF. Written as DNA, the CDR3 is TGCGCCAGCAGCTTAATAAGAGGGCCGAACACTGAAGCTTTCTTT.